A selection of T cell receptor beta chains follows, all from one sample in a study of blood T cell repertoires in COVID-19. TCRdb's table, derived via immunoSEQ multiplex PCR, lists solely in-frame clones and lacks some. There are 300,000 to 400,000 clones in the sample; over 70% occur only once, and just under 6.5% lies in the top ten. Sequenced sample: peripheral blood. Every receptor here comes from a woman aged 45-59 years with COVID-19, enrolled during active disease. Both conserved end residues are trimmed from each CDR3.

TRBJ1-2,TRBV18,ASSPPGGAVNPSNYGYT
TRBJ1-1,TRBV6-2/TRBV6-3,ASSYSRAGQGGTEAF
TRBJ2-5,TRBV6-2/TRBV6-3,ASSPLRGASQETQY
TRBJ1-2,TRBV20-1,SASGRGLGYT
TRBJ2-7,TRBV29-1,SVEEAGGLAGEGEQY
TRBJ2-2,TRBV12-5,ASSPQGIPNTGELF
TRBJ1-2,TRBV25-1,ASSTPGTGSLFYGYT
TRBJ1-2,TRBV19,ASSMGRQTGNYGYT
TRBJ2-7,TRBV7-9,ASSLGSVAYEQY
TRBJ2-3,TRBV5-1,ASSWGRDRVY
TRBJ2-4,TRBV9,ASSKQGSAKNIQY
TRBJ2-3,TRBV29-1,SVIADGTDTQY
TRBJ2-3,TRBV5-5,ASSLGGTSGTDTQY
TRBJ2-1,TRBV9,ASSVNPGTRQF
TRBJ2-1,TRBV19,ASSSRVLAGDEQF
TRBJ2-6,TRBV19,ASSRADSSGANVLT
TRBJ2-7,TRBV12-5,ASGLRTGSEQY
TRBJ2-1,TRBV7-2,ASSFSGTANNEQF
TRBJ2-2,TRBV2,ASSGRGRSLANTGELF
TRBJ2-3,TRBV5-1,ASSNPQDTQY